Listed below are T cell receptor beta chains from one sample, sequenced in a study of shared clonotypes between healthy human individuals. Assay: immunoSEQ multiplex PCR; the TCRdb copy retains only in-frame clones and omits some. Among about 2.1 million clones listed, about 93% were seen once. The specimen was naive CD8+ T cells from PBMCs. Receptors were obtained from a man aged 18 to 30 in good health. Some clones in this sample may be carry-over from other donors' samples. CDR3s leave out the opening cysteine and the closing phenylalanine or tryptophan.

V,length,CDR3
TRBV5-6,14,ASSPNAQGFDYEQY
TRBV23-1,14,ASCSPSGRLNQPQH
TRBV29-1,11,SAFGYSYNEQF
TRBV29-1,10,SIRLPTDTQY
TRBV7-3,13,ASSLLHRGSYEQY
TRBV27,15,ASSTPLLAGSTDTQY
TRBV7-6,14,ASRTWVAGAPLEQF
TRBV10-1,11,ASSESFWGEQY
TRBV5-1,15,ASSLGTTGAGDQPQH
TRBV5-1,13,ASTLGEGWLDEAF
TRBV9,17,ASSVDPQSGTGFYSEAF
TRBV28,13,ASRTQGGAVETQY
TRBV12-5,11,ASGLGQRNEQF
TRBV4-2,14,ASSQPGAGSNYGYT
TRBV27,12,ASTTPTGDNEQF
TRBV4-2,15,ASSQDFGDIPNTEAF
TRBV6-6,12,ASSPTGLWTEAF
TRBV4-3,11,ASSPGTPYEQY
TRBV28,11,ASSFSFSNIQY
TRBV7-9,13,ASSPRTVIQETQY
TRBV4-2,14,ASSSQMGGPYTEAF
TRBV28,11,ASSLGQGSTQY
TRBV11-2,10,ASSPPGHEQF
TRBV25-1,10,ASSEGSYEQY
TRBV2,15,ASSTATGGWPGNTIY
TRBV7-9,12,ASSTQGPTDRDT
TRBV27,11,ASSSPPNTEAF
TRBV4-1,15,ASSQDPQPGTNTEAF
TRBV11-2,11,ASSLKQGYEQY
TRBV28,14,ASSPPTSGPYNEQF
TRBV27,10,ASSLVGEPAF
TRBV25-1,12,ASSVTGTYGEQY
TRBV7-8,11,ASSLNGADGYT
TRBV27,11,ASSERQGLEAF
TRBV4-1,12,ASSQGGFQETQY
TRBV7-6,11,ASSLEGNTEAF
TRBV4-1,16,ASSHSTGTEKWADTQY
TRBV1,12,TSSQDFRRGSQF
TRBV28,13,ASSLWGQGAYEQY
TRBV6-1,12,ASRETGGDSPLH
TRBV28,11,ASSFTGTHEQY
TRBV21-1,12,ASSLLKGGDTQY
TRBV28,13,ASSLVRLRNSPLH
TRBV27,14,ASSSSGVLSYNEQF
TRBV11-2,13,ASSWGRHGRNEQF
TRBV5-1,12,ASSQPSTANEQF
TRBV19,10,ASSIVANAPF
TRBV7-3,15,ASSPRRPREGPYEQY
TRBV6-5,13,ASSSGQGPGETQY
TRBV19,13,ASSIIGGLGNEQF
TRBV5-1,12,ASSLLGDTDTQY
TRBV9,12,ASSDTQGFQPQH
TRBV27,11,ASSPTGAYEQY
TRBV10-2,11,ASRPGTTYEQY
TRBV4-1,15,ASSQVPGQKTGETQY
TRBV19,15,ASMLRGGGGWPETQY
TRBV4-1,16,ASSGRPNRSGREDTQY